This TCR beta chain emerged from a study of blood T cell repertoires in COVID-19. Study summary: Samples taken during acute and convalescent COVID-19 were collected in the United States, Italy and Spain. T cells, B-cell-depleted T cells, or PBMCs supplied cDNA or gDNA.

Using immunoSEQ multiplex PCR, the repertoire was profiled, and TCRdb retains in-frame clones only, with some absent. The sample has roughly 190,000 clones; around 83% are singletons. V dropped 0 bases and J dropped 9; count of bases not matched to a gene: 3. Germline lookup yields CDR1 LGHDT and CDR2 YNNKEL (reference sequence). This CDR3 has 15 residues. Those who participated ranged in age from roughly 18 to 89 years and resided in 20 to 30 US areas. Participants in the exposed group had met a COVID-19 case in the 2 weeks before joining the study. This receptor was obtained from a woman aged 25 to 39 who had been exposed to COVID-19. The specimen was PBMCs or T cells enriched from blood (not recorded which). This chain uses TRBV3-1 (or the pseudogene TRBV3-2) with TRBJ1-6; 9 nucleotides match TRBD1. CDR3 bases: TGTGCCAGCAGCCAAGAAAGGACAGGGGCTTCACCCCTCCACTTT. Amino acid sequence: CASSQERTGASPLHF.